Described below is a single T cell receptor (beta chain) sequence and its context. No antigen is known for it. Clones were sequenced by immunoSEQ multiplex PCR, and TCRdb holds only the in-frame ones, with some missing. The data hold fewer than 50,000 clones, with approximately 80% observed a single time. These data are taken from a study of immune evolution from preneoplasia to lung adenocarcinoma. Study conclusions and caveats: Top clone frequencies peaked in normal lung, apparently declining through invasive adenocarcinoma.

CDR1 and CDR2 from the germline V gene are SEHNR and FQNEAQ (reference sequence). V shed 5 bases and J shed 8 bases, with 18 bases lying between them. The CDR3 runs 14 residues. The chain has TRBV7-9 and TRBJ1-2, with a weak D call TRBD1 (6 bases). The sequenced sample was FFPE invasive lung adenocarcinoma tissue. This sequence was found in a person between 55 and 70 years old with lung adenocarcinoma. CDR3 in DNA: TGTGCCAGCAGCATAGACAGGCCCCTTCGGGGCTACACCTTC. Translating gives CASSIDRPLRGYTF.